What follows are 6 T cell receptor beta chains derived from one specimen sequenced in a study of blood T cells in healthy people across ages. Combining a sample-barcoded 5' primer with a J-beta primer mix, a second PCR ran for about 7 to 11 cycles. From the 5' RACE reads, TCRdb called clonotypes with MiXCR, one entry per CDR3 protein. The table lists about 640,000 distinct CDR3 sequences, about 30% of them singletons. Material: blood. The receptors shown here come from a woman of 80 years or more in good health.

This clonotype was detected only a few times. This chain links TRBV4-1 with TRBJ1-1, with D possibly TRBD1 on 5 matching bases. The CDR3 covers 16 residues. Trimming left V 3 bases short and J 0 bases short, with 14 bases between. Germline V CDR1 and CDR2: MGHRA, YSYEKL. The CDR3 spells CASSQKVGAMNTEAFF. DNA for the CDR3: TGCGCCAGCAGCCAGAAAGTAGGGGCCATGAACACTGAAGCTTTCTTT.

This clonotype occurred many times. The chain couples TRBV20-1 to TRBJ2-7, with 7 positions matching TRBD1. This CDR3 comprises 13 residues. V lost 3 bases, J lost 3 bases, and 5 bases stayed unmatched. Germline V CDR1 and CDR2: DFQATT, SNEGSKA (reference sequence). CDR3 in DNA: TGCAGTGCTAGTTCACAGGGGATCTACGAGCAGTACTTC. This sequence encodes CSASSQGIYEQYF.

V and J are TRBV5-1 and TRBJ2-3; tentatively, D is TRBD2 (5 bases). CDR3 length equals 15 residues. Germline-derived CDR1 and CDR2 are SGHRS and YFSETQ. V lost 7 bases and J 3 bases, leaving 18 bases between the germline ends. The CDR3 reads CASFDARRKTDTQYF. CDR3 coding DNA: TGCGCCAGCTTCGACGCCAGGAGGAAAACAGATACGCAGTATTTT.

This clonotype has ten or more counts. The J gene is TRBJ1-2, the V gene TRBV10-3; D might be TRBD1 (6 bases). This CDR3 contains 13 residues. CDR1 and CDR2 (germline): ENHRY, SYGVKD. V gave up 4 bases and J gave up 4 bases, with 10 bases separating them. CDR3 sequence reads: CAISGQESYGYTF. CDR3 coding DNA: TGTGCCATCAGTGGACAGGAGTCCTATGGCTACACCTTC.

This clonotype came up many times. The V and J genes are TRBV20-1 and TRBJ2-5, with a possible D match to TRBD2 (6 bases). This CDR3 is built from 15 residues. Germline V gene data show CDR1 as DFQATT and CDR2 as SNEGSKA (reference sequence). Trimming took 3 bases from V and 2 from J, leaving 16 bases between them. CDR3: CSASPTSRRQETQYF. The CDR3 DNA reads TGCAGTGCTAGCCCTACTAGCAGACGGCAAGAGACCCAGTACTTC.

The CDR3 sequence is CASSMGRRAGNTEAFF. CDR3 DNA: TGCGCCAGCAGCATGGGGAGGCGGGCTGGGAACACTGAAGCTTTCTTT. The chain recombines TRBV5-1 with TRBJ1-1; no reliable D call. Trimming cost V 4 bases and J 1 base, with 17 bases left between them. The CDR3 spans 16 residues. The germline V gene encodes CDR1 SGHRS and CDR2 YFSETQ.